The present T cell receptor (beta chain) was sequenced within a study of blood T cells in healthy people across ages. Using a J-beta primer mix together with a sample-barcoded 5' primer, a second PCR was run for about 6 to 12 cycles. TCRdb ran MiXCR on the 5' RACE reads and lists one entry per CDR3 protein. The profile covers about 970,000 distinct CDR3 sequences, with about 53% appearing a single time and about 20% taken by the ten largest. Losses at the gene ends were 8 bases for V and 10 bases for J; bases not matched to a gene: 23. The CDR3 is made up of 18 amino acids. Overall study results and limits: Across samples, TCR beta diversity tracked strongly with naive T cell percentage.

Concerning this clonotype itself: As yet, its antigen is unknown.

Sequencing was performed on blood. This chain connects TRBV12-3 or TRBV12-4 to TRBJ1-4, with 9 bases matching TRBD1. The sequence came from a woman in her fifties or sixties in good health. The CDR3 bases are TGTGCCAGCGCGAACCCGGGACAGGGTATTGTGCCGGGCGGAAAACTGTTTTTT. Protein product: CASANPGQGIVPGGKLFF.